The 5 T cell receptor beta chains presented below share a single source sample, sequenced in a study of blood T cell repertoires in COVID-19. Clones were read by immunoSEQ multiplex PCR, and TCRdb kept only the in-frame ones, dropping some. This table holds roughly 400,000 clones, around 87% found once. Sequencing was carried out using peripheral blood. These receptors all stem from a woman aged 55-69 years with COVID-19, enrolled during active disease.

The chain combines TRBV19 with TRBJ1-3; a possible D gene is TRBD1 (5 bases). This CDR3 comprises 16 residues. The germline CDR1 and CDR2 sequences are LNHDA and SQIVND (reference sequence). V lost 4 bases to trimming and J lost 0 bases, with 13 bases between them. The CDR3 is CASSKGGELSGNTIYF. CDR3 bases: TGTGCCAGTAGTAAAGGAGGGGAGCTCTCTGGAAACACCATATATTTT.

The CDR3 nucleotides read TGTGCCAGCAGCTCGGGTGGCGGACAGGCCGATTTGCGGTTTTTT. Translated: CASSSGGGQADLRFF. This rearrangement joins TRBV11-2 to TRBJ1-4; TRBD1 matches 7 bases. CDR3 length: 15 residues. The ends lost 4 bases at V and 16 bases at J; junction bases unmatched: 18. The V gene's germline CDR1 is SGHAT and CDR2 FQNNGV.

For the CDR3, the DNA is TGTGCCAGCAGCCAGAACAGCTACGAGCAGTACTTC. Protein: CASSQNSYEQYF. This chain connects TRBV7-8 to TRBJ2-7; unclear D gene. Trimming took off 5 bases at V and 3 bases at J, with 8 bases between the two ends. Germline CDR1 is SGHVS and CDR2 is FQNEAQ. CDR3 length: 12 residues.

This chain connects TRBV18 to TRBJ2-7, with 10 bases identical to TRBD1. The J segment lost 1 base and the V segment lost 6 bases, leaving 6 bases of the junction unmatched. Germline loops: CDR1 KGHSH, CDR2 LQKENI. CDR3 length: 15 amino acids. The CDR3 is CASSDRTGGSYEQYF. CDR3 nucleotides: TGTGCCAGCTCTGATCGGACAGGGGGGTCCTACGAGCAGTACTTC.

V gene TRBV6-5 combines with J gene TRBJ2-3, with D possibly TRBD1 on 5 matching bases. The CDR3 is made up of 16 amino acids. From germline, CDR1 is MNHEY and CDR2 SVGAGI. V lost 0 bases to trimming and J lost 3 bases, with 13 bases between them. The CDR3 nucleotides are TGTGCCAGCAGTTACTCAGGTCCCAGGGTGACAGATACGCAGTATTTT. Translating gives CASSYSGPRVTDTQYF.